This is a list of T cell receptor beta chains from one sample in a study of T cells after yellow fever vaccination. TCRdb independently ran MiXCR on the 5' RACE reads; one entry per CDR3 protein. The sample records over 250,000 distinct CDR3 sequences, 4.1% being singletons. The specimen was PBMCs, collected 5 days after the yellow fever booster vaccination. Receptors originate from a man aged 18 to 30 who received the YFV17D yellow fever vaccine. Both conserved end residues are part of each CDR3. D genes are given only for firm matches. A row's size may be missing; if present it is once, few, many or a size class.

CDR3 protein	CDR3 DNA	V gene	D gene	clone size	J gene
CASSLAGTCTF	TGTGCCAGCAGCTTAGCCGGGACGTGTACCTTC	TRBV7-9	NA	many	TRBJ1-2
CATTPGQGSPGELFF	TGCGCCACAACCCCGGGACAGGGCAGTCCCGGGGAGCTGTTTTTT	TRBV5-1	TRBD1	many	TRBJ2-2
CASSLTLVPSGGNTGELFF	TGCGCCAGCAGCCTCACCTTGGTTCCTAGCGGGGGTAACACCGGGGAGCTGTTTTTT	TRBV4-3	TRBD2	few	TRBJ2-2
CASSRRPGTSGGPTDTQYF	TGTGCCAGCAGCCGCCGTCCCGGGACTAGCGGGGGTCCCACAGATACGCAGTATTTT	TRBV7-6	TRBD2	many	TRBJ2-3
CSARVLPGGYTF	TGCAGTGCCAGAGTGTTGCCCGGGGGCTACACCTTC	TRBV20-1	NA	few	TRBJ1-2
CASSSREAGYNEQFF	TGCGCCAGCAGCTCCCGGGAGGCTGGGTACAATGAGCAGTTCTTC	TRBV4-1	TRBD2	many	TRBJ2-1
CASSLPGLAGGPSSYNEQFF	TGTGCCAGCAGCCTTCCGGGACTAGCGGGGGGCCCGAGCTCCTACAATGAGCAGTTCTTC	TRBV7-9	TRBD2	NA	TRBJ2-1
CSAWAGDPTGELFF	TGCAGTGCATGGGCGGGCGATCCGACCGGGGAGCTGTTTTTT	TRBV20-1	NA	NA	TRBJ2-2
CSAIGGRTYEQYF	TGCAGTGCTATTGGGGGCCGAACCTACGAGCAGTACTTC	TRBV20-1	NA	NA	TRBJ2-7
CASSLGLAGGPETQYF	TGTGCCAGCAGCTTAGGGCTAGCGGGGGGGCCAGAGACCCAGTACTTC	TRBV5-6	TRBD2	NA	TRBJ2-5
CASSKKDSGGAGEQFF	TGTGCCAGCTCAAAGAAGGATAGCGGGGGGGCCGGCGAGCAGTTCTTC	TRBV5-4	TRBD2	NA	TRBJ2-1
CASSLAAQGADTEAFF	TGTGCCAGCAGCTTAGCAGCGCAGGGGGCGGACACTGAAGCTTTCTTT	TRBV7-2	TRBD1	NA	TRBJ1-1
CASSAQRGGSYEQYF	TGCGCCAGCAGCGCCCAGCGGGGGGGCTCCTACGAGCAGTACTTC	TRBV5-1	TRBD2	few	TRBJ2-7
CASSQDPQGLSSPLHF	TGTGCCAGCAGCCAAGACCCCCAGGGACTTAGTTCACCCCTCCACTTT	TRBV4-2	NA	few	TRBJ1-6
CATTDGGGAGDTQYF	TGTGCCACCACAGATGGAGGGGGGGCGGGAGATACGCAGTATTTT	TRBV24-1	NA	few	TRBJ2-3
CASRQGSGANVLTF	TGTGCCAGTAGACAGGGCTCTGGGGCCAACGTCCTGACTTTC	TRBV19	NA	few	TRBJ2-6
CASSLPGEGCTDTQYF	TGTGCCAGCAGCTTGCCCGGGGAGGGATGCACAGATACGCAGTATTTT	TRBV9	TRBD2	few	TRBJ2-3
CASKEANMNGYTF	TGTGCCAGCAAGGAAGCCAATATGAATGGCTACACCTTC	TRBV12-3/TRBV12-4	NA	many	TRBJ1-2